The 20 T cell receptor beta chains listed next were all sequenced from one sample in a study of CD8 T cell repertoires and HIV-1 epitope variants. Some clones are missing from TCRdb's copy, which holds only in-frame ones; the method was immunoSEQ multiplex PCR. The sample yields roughly 100,000 clones, just under 75% seen once. Sequences were obtained from uncultured baseline CD8+ T cells from peripheral blood mononuclear cells (PBMCs). Source of these receptors: a male donor with HIV.

This chain connects TRBV18 to TRBJ2-3, with unresolved D. The V gene's germline CDR1 is KGHSH and CDR2 LQKENI. Trimming shortened V by 2 bases and J by 2 bases, and 11 bases separated the two germline ends. This CDR3 has 15 amino acids. The CDR3 nucleotides read TGTGCCAGCTCACCAGGGCTGGGGTTCACAGATACGCAGTATTTT. Translation gives CASSPGLGFTDTQYF. Using reference TRBV18 and TRBJ2-3 for the parts outside the CDR3, the full variable domain is NAGVMQNPRHLVRRRGQEARLRCSPMKGHSHVYWYRQLPEEGLKFMVYLQKENIIDESGMPKERFSAEFPKEGPSILRIQQVVRGDSAAYFCASSPGLGFTDTQYFGPGTRLTVL.

This clone was counted a few times. The gene calls are TRBV9 and TRBJ2-1, with 7 positions matching TRBD1. The CDR3 is made up of 13 amino acids. The ends lost 7 bases at V and 6 bases at J; junction bases unmatched: 7. Germline loops: CDR1 SGDLS, CDR2 YYNGEE. CDR3 sequence reads: CASGTAGLNEQFF. CDR3 nucleotide sequence: TGTGCCAGCGGGACAGCAGGCCTCAATGAGCAGTTCTTC.

The chain employs TRBV10-3 and TRBJ2-1, with 12 bases aligning to TRBD1. CDR1 is ENHRY, CDR2 SYGVKD, per germline. Trimming cost V 3 bases and J 1 base; bases outside gene matches: 7. CDR3 size: 18 residues. Written as DNA, the CDR3 is TGTGCCATCAGTGACCCCTGGGACAGGGGGCTGTCCTACAATGAGCAGTTCTTC. Translation gives CAISDPWDRGLSYNEQFF.

For the CDR3, the DNA is TGTGCTAGTGGTTTGGGGACTAGCGCGAGCACAGATACGCAGTATTTT. This translates into CASGLGTSASTDTQYF. V and J are TRBV12-5 and TRBJ2-3, with 9 bases that match TRBD2. The V segment lost 1 base and the J segment 0 bases; nucleotides outside the gene matches: 2. Germline CDR1 LGHNT, CDR2 FRNRAP. The CDR3 loop spans 16 amino acids.

Points on this clone: Other nucleotide sequences from this sample produce the same CDR3. The J gene is TRBJ2-7, the V gene TRBV7-7; possible D gene TRBD1, 6 bases. The CDR3 length is 14 residues. Trimming shortened V by 1 base and J by 6 bases, and 13 bases separated the two germline ends. Germline V gene sequence: CDR1 SSHAT, CDR2 FNYEAQ (reference sequence). CDR3 protein: CASSLGAQGSEQYF. Written as DNA, the CDR3 is TGTGCCAGCAGCTTAGGGGCCCAGGGGAGCGAGCAGTACTTC.

The chain recombines TRBV6-1 with TRBJ1-4, with TRBD1 matching over 7 bases. Germline assignment: CDR1 MNHNS and CDR2 SASEGT. Trimming took 4 bases from V and 7 from J; bases not matched to a gene: 9. The CDR3 covers 15 residues. As DNA, the CDR3 is TGTGCCAGCAGTGTAAAAGGGGGCGTGGGTGAAAAACTGTTTTTT. It codes for CASSVKGGVGEKLFF.

The genes are TRBV27 and TRBJ2-1; TRBD1 is a possible D gene (5 bases). The germline V gene has CDR1 MNHEY and CDR2 SMNVEV (reference sequence). There are 12 residues in the CDR3. Trimming stripped 4 bases from V and 7 bases from J, with 8 bases between. The CDR3, as DNA: TGTGCCAGCAGTTCAGGGTGGAATGAGCAGTTCTTC. As protein: CASSSGWNEQFF.

In its sample, this clone was seen a few times. The chain joins TRBV5-6 to TRBJ1-5; D perhaps matches TRBD1 (5 bases). Deletions cut 2 bases from V and 3 bases from J, with 9 bases between. CDR1 is SGHDT, CDR2 YYEEEE, per germline. The CDR3 length is 14 residues. CDR3 sequence reads: CASSFRGFNQPQHF. The CDR3 DNA is TGTGCCAGCAGCTTTAGGGGCTTCAATCAGCCCCAGCATTTT.

V usage is TRBV5-1 and J usage is TRBJ1-2; a weak D match, TRBD1 (6 bases). This CDR3 region has 14 residues. From germline, CDR1 is SGHRS and CDR2 YFSETQ. Trimming stripped 0 bases from V and 6 bases from J, with 12 bases between. CDR3 coding DNA: TGCGCCAGCAGCTTGGCACAGGGTCGAGATGGCTACACCTTC. Its translation is CASSLAQGRDGYTF.

This chain joins TRBV18 and TRBJ2-3, with 11 bases fitting TRBD1. In germline, CDR1 is KGHSH, CDR2 LQKENI. Trimming took 6 bases from V and 0 from J; bases not matched to a gene: 14. The CDR3 sequence is 19 residues long. The CDR3 sequence: CASSSPSWDRGFSTDTQYF. CDR3 bases: TGTGCCAGCTCCTCCCCCTCCTGGGACAGGGGGTTTAGCACAGATACGCAGTATTTT.

This sequence joins TRBV6-5 and TRBJ1-5; unclear D gene. The CDR3 extends over 13 amino acids. CDR1 is MNHEY, CDR2 SVGAGI, per germline. The V end was cut by 10 bases, the J end by 3 bases, with 13 bases between. In DNA form, the CDR3 reads TGTGCCACCGGCGGGCAGCTCAATCAGCCCCAGCATTTT. Residues: CATGGQLNQPQHF.

This clone has a handful of counts. The chain carries TRBV5-6 and TRBJ2-5, with D unresolved. The CDR3 is 11 residues long. Trimming took 1 base from V and 5 from J, leaving 3 bases between them. Germline lookup yields CDR1 SGHDT and CDR2 YYEEEE. The CDR3 sequence: CASSLFETQYF. In nucleotides, the CDR3 is TGTGCCAGCAGCTTGTTCGAGACCCAGTACTTC.

The rearrangement joins TRBV10-1 to TRBJ2-7; no reliable D call. CDR3 size: 15 residues. V lost 3 bases and J 3 bases, leaving 15 bases between the germline ends. Germline V gives CDR1 WNHNN, CDR2 SYGVQD (reference sequence). The CDR3 DNA is TGCGCCAGCAGTGATCGCGCTCTACTGGGCTACGAGCAGTACTTC. Amino acid sequence: CASSDRALLGYEQYF.

The chain recombines TRBV6-6 with TRBJ2-1; D is perhaps TRBD2 (7 bases). Trimming shortened V by 8 bases and J by 6 bases, and 11 bases separated the two germline ends. The CDR3 has 12 amino acids. CDR1 is MNHNY, CDR2 SVGAGI, per germline (reference sequence). The CDR3 spells CASGGALNEQFF. CDR3 DNA: TGTGCCAGCGGGGGGGCACTCAATGAGCAGTTCTTC.

The chain combines TRBV7-9 with TRBJ2-7; TRBD1 aligns across 8 bases. In germline, CDR1 is SEHNR, CDR2 FQNEAQ (reference sequence). The V gene end was trimmed by 1 base and the J gene end by 3 bases; junction bases not matched to a gene: 5. The CDR3 consists of 15 residues. The CDR3 DNA reads TGTGCCAGCAGCTTAGGGACAGGGAAGGGCTACGAGCAGTACTTC. The encoded protein is CASSLGTGKGYEQYF.

The chain carries TRBV7-3 and TRBJ2-7; TRBD1 aligns across 10 bases. The germline V gene encodes CDR1 SGHTA and CDR2 FQGTGA. Trimming removed 6 bases from V and 6 bases from J; junction bases left unmatched: 8. The CDR3 is 14 residues long. This CDR3 reads CASRSGTGAGEQYF. As DNA, the CDR3 is TGTGCCAGCAGGTCCGGGACAGGGGCCGGCGAGCAGTACTTC.

The rearrangement joins TRBV28 to TRBJ2-5; TRBD2 agrees at 7 bases. The V segment lost 4 bases and the J segment 2 bases; nucleotides outside the gene matches: 4. The CDR3 totals 14 residues. Germline loops: CDR1 MDHEN, CDR2 SYDVKM. DNA of the CDR3: TGTGCCAGCAGTTATCACGGGGGGCAAGAGACCCAGTACTTC. This codes for CASSYHGGQETQYF.

This clone was picked up one time. The V call is TRBV28, the J call TRBJ2-5; D call uncertain. Trimming stripped 9 bases from V and 3 bases from J, with 8 bases between. Germline V gene data show CDR1 as MDHEN and CDR2 as SYDVKM. CDR3 length: 11 residues. CDR3 nucleotides: TGTGCCAGTATCCGGGAAGAGACCCAGTACTTC. Protein sequence: CASIREETQYF.

The genes are TRBV19 and TRBJ1-1; no clear D gene. CDR3 length: 14 amino acids. Germline loops: CDR1 LNHDA, CDR2 SQIVND (reference sequence). V was cut by 3 bases and J by 1 base, with 9 bases left in between. The CDR3 reads CASSMHRTNTEAFF. CDR3 DNA: TGTGCCAGTAGTATGCACCGAACGAACACTGAAGCTTTCTTT.

J is TRBJ1-2 and V is TRBV6-1; D gene ambiguous. The germline V gene encodes CDR1 MNHNS and CDR2 SASEGT. The CDR3 covers 13 residues. With 3 bases removed from V and 2 bases from J, the gap between germline ends came to 7 bases. For the CDR3, the DNA is TGTGCCAGCAGTGACAACCCAAACTATGGCTACACCTTC. Amino acid sequence: CASSDNPNYGYTF.